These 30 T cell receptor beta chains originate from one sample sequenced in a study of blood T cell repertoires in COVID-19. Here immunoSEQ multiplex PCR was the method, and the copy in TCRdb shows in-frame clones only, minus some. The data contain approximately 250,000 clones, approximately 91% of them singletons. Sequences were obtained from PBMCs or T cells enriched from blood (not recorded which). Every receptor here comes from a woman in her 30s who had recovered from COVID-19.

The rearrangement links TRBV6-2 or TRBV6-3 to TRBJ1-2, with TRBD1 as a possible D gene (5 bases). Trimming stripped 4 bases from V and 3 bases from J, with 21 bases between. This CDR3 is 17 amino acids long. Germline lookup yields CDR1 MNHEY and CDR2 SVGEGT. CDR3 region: CASSFLRGSVSHYGYTF. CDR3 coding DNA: TGTGCCAGCAGTTTCCTTCGGGGGTCAGTATCCCACTATGGCTACACCTTC.

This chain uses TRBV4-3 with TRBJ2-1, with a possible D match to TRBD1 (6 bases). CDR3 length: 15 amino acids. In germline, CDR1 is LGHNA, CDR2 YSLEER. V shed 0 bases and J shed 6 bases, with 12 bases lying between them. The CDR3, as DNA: TGCGCCAGCAGCCAAGACGAACAGGGAACCAATGAGCAGTTCTTC. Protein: CASSQDEQGTNEQFF.

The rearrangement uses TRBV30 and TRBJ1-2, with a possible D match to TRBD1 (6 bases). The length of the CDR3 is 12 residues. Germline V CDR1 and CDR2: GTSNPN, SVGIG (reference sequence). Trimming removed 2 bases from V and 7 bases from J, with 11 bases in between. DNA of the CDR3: TGTGCCTGGAGTTCAACAGGGCCTGGCTACACCTTC. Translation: CAWSSTGPGYTF.

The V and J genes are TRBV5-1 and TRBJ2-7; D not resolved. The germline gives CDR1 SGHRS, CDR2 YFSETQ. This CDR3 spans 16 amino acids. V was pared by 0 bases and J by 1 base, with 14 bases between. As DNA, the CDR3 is TGCGCCAGCAGCTTGGAGCCCACTTACCCTTCCTACGAGCAGTACTTC. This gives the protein CASSLEPTYPSYEQYF.

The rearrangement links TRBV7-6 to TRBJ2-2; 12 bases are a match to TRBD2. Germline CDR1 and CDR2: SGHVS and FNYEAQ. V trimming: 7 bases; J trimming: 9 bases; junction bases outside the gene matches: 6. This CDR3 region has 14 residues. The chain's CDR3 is CASTLAGGPWELFF. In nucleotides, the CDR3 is TGTGCCAGCACGCTAGCGGGAGGGCCTTGGGAGCTGTTTTTT.

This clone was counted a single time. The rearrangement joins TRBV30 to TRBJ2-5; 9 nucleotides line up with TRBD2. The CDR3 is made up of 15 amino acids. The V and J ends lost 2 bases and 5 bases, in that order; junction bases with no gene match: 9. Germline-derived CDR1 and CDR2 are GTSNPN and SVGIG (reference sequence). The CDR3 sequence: CAWSMASGAVETQYF. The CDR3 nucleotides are TGTGCCTGGAGTATGGCTAGCGGGGCTGTGGAGACCCAGTACTTC. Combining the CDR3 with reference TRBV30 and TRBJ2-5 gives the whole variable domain SQTIHQWPATLVQPVGSPLSLECTVEGTSNPNLYWYRQAAGRGLQLLFYSVGIGQISSEVPQNLSASRPQDRQFILSSKKLLLSDSGFYLCAWSMASGAVETQYFGPGTRLLVL.

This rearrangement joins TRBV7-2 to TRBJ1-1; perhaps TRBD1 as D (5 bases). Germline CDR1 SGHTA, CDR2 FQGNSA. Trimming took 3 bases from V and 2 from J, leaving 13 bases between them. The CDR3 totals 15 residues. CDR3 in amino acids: CASSFATTANTEAFF. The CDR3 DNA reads TGTGCCAGCAGCTTCGCCACGACAGCTAACACTGAAGCTTTCTTT.

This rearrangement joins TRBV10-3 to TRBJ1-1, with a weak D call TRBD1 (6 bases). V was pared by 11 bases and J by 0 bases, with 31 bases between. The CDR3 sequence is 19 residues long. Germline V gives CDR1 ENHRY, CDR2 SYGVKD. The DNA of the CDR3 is TGTGCCGCACTACCCTTAACAGGGAACCCCAGCCTTATGAACACTGAAGCTTTCTTT. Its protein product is CAALPLTGNPSLMNTEAFF.

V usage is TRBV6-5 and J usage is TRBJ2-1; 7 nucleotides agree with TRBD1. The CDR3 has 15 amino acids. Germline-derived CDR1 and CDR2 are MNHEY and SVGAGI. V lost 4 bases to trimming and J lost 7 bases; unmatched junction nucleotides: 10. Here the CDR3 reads CASSSISTGWNEQFF. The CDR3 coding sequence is TGTGCCAGCAGTTCGATTTCGACAGGGTGGAATGAGCAGTTCTTC.

The CDR3: CASSTGLPTGTDTQYF. The CDR3 DNA follows: TGCGCCAGCAGCACGGGTCTCCCCACAGGGACAGATACGCAGTATTTT. V gene TRBV5-1 combines with J gene TRBJ2-3; D is possibly TRBD1 (6 bases). CDR3 length: 16 residues. Germline CDR1 reads SGHRS; CDR2 reads YFSETQ. V lost 4 bases and J 3 bases, leaving 18 bases between the germline ends.

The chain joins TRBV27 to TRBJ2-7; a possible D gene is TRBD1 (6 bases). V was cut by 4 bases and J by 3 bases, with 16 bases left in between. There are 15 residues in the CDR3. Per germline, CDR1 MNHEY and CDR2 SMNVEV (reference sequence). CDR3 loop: CASSYLGTSFYEQYF. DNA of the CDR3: TGTGCCAGCAGTTACCTCGGGACATCCTTCTACGAGCAGTACTTC.

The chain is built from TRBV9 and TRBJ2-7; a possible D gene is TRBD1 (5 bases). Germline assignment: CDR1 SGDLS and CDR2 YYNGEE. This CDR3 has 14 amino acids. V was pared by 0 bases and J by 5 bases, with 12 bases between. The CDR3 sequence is CASSVADSPDEQYF. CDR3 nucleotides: TGTGCCAGCAGCGTAGCCGACAGCCCCGACGAGCAGTACTTC.

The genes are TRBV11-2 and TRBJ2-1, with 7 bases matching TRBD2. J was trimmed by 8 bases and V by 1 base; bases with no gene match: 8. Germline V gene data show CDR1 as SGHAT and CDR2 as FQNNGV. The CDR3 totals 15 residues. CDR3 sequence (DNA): TGTGCCAGCAGCTTAGTGGTGGGAGGGCCCTATGAGCAGTTCTTC. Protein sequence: CASSLVVGGPYEQFF.

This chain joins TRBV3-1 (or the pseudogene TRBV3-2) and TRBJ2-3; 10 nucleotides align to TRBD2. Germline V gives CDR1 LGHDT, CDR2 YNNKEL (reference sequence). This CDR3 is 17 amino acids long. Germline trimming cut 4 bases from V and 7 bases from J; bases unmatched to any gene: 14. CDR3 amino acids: CASSRKTSGDSLNTQYF. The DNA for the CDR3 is TGTGCCAGCAGCCGAAAAACTAGCGGGGATTCCCTTAATACGCAGTATTTT.

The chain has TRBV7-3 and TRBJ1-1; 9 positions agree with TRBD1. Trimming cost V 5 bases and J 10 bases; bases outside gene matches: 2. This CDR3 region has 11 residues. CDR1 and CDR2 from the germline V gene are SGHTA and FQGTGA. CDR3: CASSPGQGAFF. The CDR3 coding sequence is TGTGCCAGCAGCCCGGGACAGGGAGCTTTCTTT.

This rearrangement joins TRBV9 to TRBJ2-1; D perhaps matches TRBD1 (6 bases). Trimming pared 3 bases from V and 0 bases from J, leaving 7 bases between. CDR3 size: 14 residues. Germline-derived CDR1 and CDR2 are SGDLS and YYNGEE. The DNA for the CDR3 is TGTGCCAGCAGCGAGGGGGTCTCCTACAATGAGCAGTTCTTC. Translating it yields CASSEGVSYNEQFF.

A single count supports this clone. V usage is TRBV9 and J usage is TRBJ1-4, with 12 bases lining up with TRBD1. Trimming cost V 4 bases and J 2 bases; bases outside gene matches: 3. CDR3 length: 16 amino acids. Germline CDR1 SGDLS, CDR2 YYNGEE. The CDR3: CASSLGQGATNEKLFF. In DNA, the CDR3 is TGTGCCAGCAGCCTGGGACAGGGGGCGACTAATGAAAAACTGTTTTTT.

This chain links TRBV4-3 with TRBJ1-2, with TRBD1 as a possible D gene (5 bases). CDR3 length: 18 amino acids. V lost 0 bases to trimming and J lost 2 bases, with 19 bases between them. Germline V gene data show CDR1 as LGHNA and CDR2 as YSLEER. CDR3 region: CASSQDLRTYPTNYGYTF. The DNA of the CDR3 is TGCGCCAGCAGCCAAGATCTTAGGACATACCCCACCAACTATGGCTACACCTTC.

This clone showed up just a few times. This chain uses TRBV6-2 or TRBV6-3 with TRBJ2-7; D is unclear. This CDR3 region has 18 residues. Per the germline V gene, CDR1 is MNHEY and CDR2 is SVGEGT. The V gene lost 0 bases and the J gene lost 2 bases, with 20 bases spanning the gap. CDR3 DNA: TGTGCCAGCAGTTACTCGAACGTTCGGTGGAGCCACACCTACGAGCAGTACTTC. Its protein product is CASSYSNVRWSHTYEQYF.

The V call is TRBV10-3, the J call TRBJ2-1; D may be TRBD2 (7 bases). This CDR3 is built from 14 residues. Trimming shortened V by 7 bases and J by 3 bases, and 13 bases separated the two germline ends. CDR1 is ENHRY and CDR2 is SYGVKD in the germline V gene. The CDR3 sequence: CAIMGGLSYNEQFF. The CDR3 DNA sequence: TGTGCCATCATGGGGGGGCTGAGCTACAATGAGCAGTTCTTC.

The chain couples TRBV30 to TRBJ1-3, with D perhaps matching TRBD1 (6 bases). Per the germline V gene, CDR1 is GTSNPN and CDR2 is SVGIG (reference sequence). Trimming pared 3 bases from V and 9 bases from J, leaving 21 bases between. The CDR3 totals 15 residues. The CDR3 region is CAWSTGILRSGTIYF. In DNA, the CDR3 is TGTGCCTGGAGCACAGGGATATTAAGATCGGGCACCATATATTTT.

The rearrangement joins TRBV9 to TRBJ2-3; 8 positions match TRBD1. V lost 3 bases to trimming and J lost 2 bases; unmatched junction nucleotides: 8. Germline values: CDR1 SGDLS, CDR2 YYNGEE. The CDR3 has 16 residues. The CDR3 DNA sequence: TGTGCCAGCAGCGCGCCTAAACAGGGGGACACAGATACGCAGTATTTT. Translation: CASSAPKQGDTDTQYF. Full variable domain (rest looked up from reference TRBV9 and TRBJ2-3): DSGVTQTPKHLITATGQRVTLRCSPRSGDLSVYWYQQSLDQGLQFLIQYYNGEERAKGNILERFSAQQFPDLHSELNLSSLELGDSALYFCASSAPKQGDTDTQYFGPGTRLTVL.

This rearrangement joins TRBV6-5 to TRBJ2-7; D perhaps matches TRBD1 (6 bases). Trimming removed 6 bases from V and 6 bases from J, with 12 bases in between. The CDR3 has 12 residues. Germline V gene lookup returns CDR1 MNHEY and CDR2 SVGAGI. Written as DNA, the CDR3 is TGTGCCAGCAGATCAGGGGTAGGCGAGCAGTACTTC. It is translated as CASRSGVGEQYF.

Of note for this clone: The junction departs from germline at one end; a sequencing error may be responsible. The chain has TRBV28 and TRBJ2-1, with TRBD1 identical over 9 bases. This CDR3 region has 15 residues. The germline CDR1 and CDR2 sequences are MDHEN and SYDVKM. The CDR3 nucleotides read TGTGCCAGCAGTTTCGGGGACAGGGTCTACAATGAGCAGCTCTTC. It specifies CASSFGDRVYNEQLF.

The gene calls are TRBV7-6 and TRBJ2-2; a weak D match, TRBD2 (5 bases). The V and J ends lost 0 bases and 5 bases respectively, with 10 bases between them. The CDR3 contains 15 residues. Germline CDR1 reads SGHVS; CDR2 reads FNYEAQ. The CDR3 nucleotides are TGTGCCAGCAGCTTAGCCCGGAGAGGGACCGGGGAGCTGTTTTTT. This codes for CASSLARRGTGELFF.

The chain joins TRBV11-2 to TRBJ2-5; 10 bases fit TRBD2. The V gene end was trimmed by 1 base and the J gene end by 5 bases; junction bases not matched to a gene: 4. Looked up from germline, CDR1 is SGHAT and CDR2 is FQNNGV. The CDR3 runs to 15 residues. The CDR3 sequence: CASSLVAGGQETQYF. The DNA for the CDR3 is TGTGCCAGCAGCTTAGTAGCGGGAGGACAGGAGACCCAGTACTTC.

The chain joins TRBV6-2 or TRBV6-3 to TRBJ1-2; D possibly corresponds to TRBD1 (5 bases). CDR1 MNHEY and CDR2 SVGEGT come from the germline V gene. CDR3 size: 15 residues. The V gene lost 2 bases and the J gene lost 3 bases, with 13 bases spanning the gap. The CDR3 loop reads CASSYTRVIDYGYTF. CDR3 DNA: TGTGCCAGCAGTTACACCAGGGTGATTGACTATGGCTACACCTTC.

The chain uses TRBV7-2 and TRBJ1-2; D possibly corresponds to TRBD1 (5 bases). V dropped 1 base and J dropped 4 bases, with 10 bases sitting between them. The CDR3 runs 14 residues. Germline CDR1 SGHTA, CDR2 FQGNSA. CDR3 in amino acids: CASSLGGTFYGYTF. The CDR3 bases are TGTGCCAGCAGCTTAGGCGGGACTTTCTATGGCTACACCTTC.

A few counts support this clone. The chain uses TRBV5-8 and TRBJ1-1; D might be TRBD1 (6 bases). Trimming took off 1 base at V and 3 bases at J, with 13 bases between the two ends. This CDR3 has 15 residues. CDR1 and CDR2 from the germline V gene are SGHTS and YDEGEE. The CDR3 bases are TGTGCCAGCAGCTTGCTGGGGGGGGCGGACACTGAAGCTTTCTTT. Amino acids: CASSLLGGADTEAFF.

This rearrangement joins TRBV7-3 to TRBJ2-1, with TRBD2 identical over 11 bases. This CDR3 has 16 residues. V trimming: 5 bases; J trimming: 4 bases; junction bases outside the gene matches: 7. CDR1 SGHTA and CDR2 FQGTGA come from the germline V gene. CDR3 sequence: CASSPQLAGGYNEQFF. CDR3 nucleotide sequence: TGTGCCAGCAGCCCCCAATTAGCGGGGGGGTACAATGAGCAGTTCTTC.